Below are 29 T cell receptor beta chains sequenced from a single sample in a study of CD8+CD57+ T cells in acquired aplastic anemia (dated 2018 in TCRdb). The patients picked for sequencing were ones in whom flow cytometry had shown an expansion of CD8+CD57+ cells. Sequencing took place on an Illumina HiSeq 2000. Genomic DNA served as template for TCR beta VDJ combination and CDR3 sequence profiling. The public reads were reprocessed in TCRdb via fastp at Q25 and MiXCR, keeping in-frame beta chains. Rows with one shared CDR3 protein collapse into an entry with the most common genes and DNA. In this sample the table shows just over 450,000 distinct CDR3 sequences, around 33% of which occur a single time. The biggest ten clones account for about 0.8% of the sample. Sequenced: sorted CD4+, CD8+, or CD8+CD57+ T cells (not recorded which) from PBMCs. The source is a human donor with aplastic anemia.

This clonotype was observed a handful of times. The rearrangement links TRBV7-2 to TRBJ1-1; D uncertain. The CDR3 has 14 residues. V was cut by 6 bases and J by 10 bases, with 21 bases left in between. Germline V lookup: CDR1 SGHTA, CDR2 FQGNSA. Written as DNA, the CDR3 is TGTGCCAGCAGTTCCACCGGGCCACCCTTCGGAGCTTTCTTT. This gives the protein CASSSTGPPFGAFF.

Note on this clonotype: A read error may be the cause here, since a much bigger clone is one base away. V is TRBV2 and J is TRBJ2-3; perhaps TRBD1 as D (5 bases). V was pared by 11 bases and J by 5 bases, with 11 bases between. The CDR3 runs to 11 residues. CDR1 and CDR2 from the germline V gene are SNHLY and FYNNEI. CDR3 bases: TGTGCCTGCGCTAGGGGAGATACGCAGTATTTT. The encoded protein is CACARGDTQYF. Complete variable domain (other parts from reference TRBV2 and TRBJ2-3): EPEVTQTPSHQVTQMGQEVILRCVPISNHLYFYWYRQILGQKVEFLVSFYNNEISEKSEIFDDQFSVERPDGSNFTLKIRSTKLEDSAMYFCACARGDTQYFGPGTRLTVL.

The gene calls are TRBV3-1 and TRBJ1-1, with unresolved D. The CDR3 covers 12 residues. The germline gives CDR1 LGHDT, CDR2 YNNKEL (reference sequence). V was pared by 1 base and J by 3 bases, with 3 bases between. Here the CDR3 reads CASSQAHTEAFF. The CDR3 DNA is TGTGCCAGCAGCCAAGCCCACACTGAAGCTTTCTTT.

The CDR3 reads CSAPVVRSQCEKLFF. The CDR3 DNA reads TGCAGTGCCCCCGTTGTCAGGAGTCAGTGTGAAAAACTGTTTTTT. The V gene is TRBV20-1, the J gene TRBJ1-4; D is undetermined. V lost 6 bases and J 7 bases, leaving 21 bases between the germline ends. Germline V gene sequence: CDR1 DFQATT, CDR2 SNEGSKA (reference sequence). The CDR3 is made up of 15 amino acids.

This chain connects TRBV20-1 to TRBJ2-7; TRBD1 aligns across 7 bases. V lost 1 base and J lost 7; bases outside the gene matches: 7. Germline lookup yields CDR1 DFQATT and CDR2 SNEGSKA (reference sequence). The CDR3 extends over 13 amino acids. The CDR3 is CSARGDRLGEQYF. The CDR3 region has the DNA TGCAGTGCTAGAGGGGACAGACTGGGTGAGCAGTACTTC.

The V gene is TRBV11-2, the J gene TRBJ2-7; 7 positions match TRBD1. Trimming removed 0 bases from V and 0 bases from J; junction bases left unmatched: 2. The germline CDR1 and CDR2 sequences are SGHAT and FQNNGV. The CDR3 runs to 15 residues. This CDR3 is CASSLDRTGSYEQYF. CDR3 bases: TGTGCCAGCAGCTTAGATCGGACAGGCTCCTACGAGCAGTACTTC.

The sample holds a few counts of this clonotype. J is TRBJ2-7 and V is TRBV7-2; TRBD2 matches at 12 bases. The CDR3 totals 18 residues. Trimming at V came to 1 base and at J to 0 bases, leaving 7 bases not matched to a gene. Germline V gives CDR1 SGHTA, CDR2 FQGNSA. CDR3 sequence reads: CASSLETSGGINSYEQYF. The CDR3 DNA sequence: TGTGCCAGCAGCTTAGAGACTAGCGGGGGCATCAACTCCTACGAGCAGTACTTC. The full variable domain, in which reference TRBV7-2 and TRBJ2-7 provide the parts outside the CDR3, is GAGVSQSPSNKVTEKGKDVELRCDPISGHTALYWYRQSLGQGLEFLIYFQGNSAPDKSGLPSDRFSAERTGGSVSTLTIQRTQQEDSAVYLCASSLETSGGINSYEQYFGPGTRLTVT.

This clonotype was observed many times. The chain links TRBV29-1 to TRBJ2-5; D ambiguous. This CDR3 has 14 amino acids. Deletions cut 2 bases from V and 5 bases from J, with 15 bases between. Germline V gives CDR1 SQVTM, CDR2 ANQGSEA. The CDR3 here is CSVEPVRKGETQYF. The CDR3 DNA is TGCAGCGTTGAACCCGTGAGGAAGGGTGAGACCCAGTACTTC.

As concerns this clonotype: A read error is possible here, since a much larger clone lies one base away. This rearrangement joins TRBV2 to TRBJ1-6, with a tentative D call TRBD1 (6 bases). CDR1 and CDR2 (germline): SNHLY, FYNNEI. There are 13 residues in the CDR3. CDR3 sequence (DNA): TGTGTCAGCAGTTTAGGCGGGACAACACCCCTCCACTTT. It specifies CVSSLGGTTPLHF.

V is TRBV5-4 and J is TRBJ2-7; D is ambiguous. The V end lost 0 bases, the J end lost 1 base, and 8 bases lay between the germline ends. CDR1 is SGHNT and CDR2 is YYREEE in the germline V gene (reference sequence). CDR3 size: 14 residues. Here the CDR3 DNA reads TGTGCCAGCAGCTTGGCTGGGAATTCCTACGAGCAGTACTTC. This translates into CASSLAGNSYEQYF.

A note on this clonotype: A much more abundant neighbour one base away suggests this may be a read error. Here the CDR3 omits its conserved ending phenylalanine or tryptophan, so a read error is the likely source. The chain uses TRBV19 and TRBJ1-1; D call uncertain. Germline CDR1 and CDR2: LNHDA and SQIVND (reference sequence). The V end was cut by 7 bases, the J end by 0 bases, with 9 bases between. The CDR3 runs 13 residues. The CDR3 DNA follows: TGTGCCAGTATGGCGGTCCTGAACACTGAAGCTTTCCTT. Its translation is CASMAVLNTEAFL.

This clonotype was counted a single time. This chain connects TRBV29-1 to TRBJ2-7, with TRBD2 matching over 15 bases. V trimming: 2 bases; J trimming: 0 bases; junction bases outside the gene matches: 14. Germline CDR1 is SQVTM and CDR2 is ANQGSEA. This CDR3 has 20 amino acids. CDR3 sequence: CSVESTAHGTSGRSSYEQYF. CDR3 sequence (DNA): TGCAGCGTTGAATCGACAGCCCATGGGACTAGCGGGAGGTCCTCCTACGAGCAGTACTTC.

This clonotype has ten or more counts. The chain employs TRBV25-1 and TRBJ1-2; D remains ambiguous. CDR3 length equals 14 residues. Germline V lookup: CDR1 MGHDK, CDR2 SYGVNS. Trimming pared 3 bases from V and 2 bases from J, leaving 10 bases between. The CDR3 nucleotides are TGTGCCAGCAGTGAGCCAGGAGAGAACTATGGCTACACCTTC. Residues: CASSEPGENYGYTF.

The gene calls are TRBV15 and TRBJ1-4, with unresolved D. The CDR3 loop spans 13 amino acids. V dropped 0 bases and J dropped 5 bases, with 4 bases sitting between them. The germline V gene has CDR1 LNHNV and CDR2 YYDKDF (reference sequence). The CDR3 nucleotides read TGTGCCACCAGCAGAGACAGAAATGAAAAACTGTTTTTT. Translating gives CATSRDRNEKLFF.

This clonotype was detected a few times. This chain links TRBV5-1 with TRBJ2-5; either TRBD1 or TRBD2 may fit D (5 bases each). This CDR3 region has 13 residues. V dropped 0 bases and J dropped 3 bases, with 6 bases sitting between them. CDR1 and CDR2 from the germline V gene are SGHRS and YFSETQ. CDR3 coding DNA: TGCGCCAGCAGCTTGGGGGACGAAGAGACCCAGTACTTC. Protein sequence: CASSLGDEETQYF.

In its sample, this clonotype was seen many times. This sequence joins TRBV19 and TRBJ1-2; tentatively, D is TRBD1 (5 bases). The V gene's germline CDR1 is LNHDA and CDR2 SQIVND (reference sequence). The CDR3 contains 13 residues. V lost 3 bases, J lost 8 bases, and 13 bases lay in between. The DNA for the CDR3 is TGTGCCAGTAGTATCGGATGGGGGGGGGGCTACACCTTC. The encoded protein is CASSIGWGGGYTF.

This clonotype was found a few times. The chain combines TRBV6-1 with TRBJ1-2; tentative D call: TRBD1 (5 bases). Trimming cost V 6 bases and J 3 bases, with 29 bases left between them. This CDR3 is 19 amino acids long. Germline assignment: CDR1 MNHNS and CDR2 SASEGT. CDR3 in amino acids: CASSDKLHSGGAEHYGYTF. The CDR3, as DNA: TGTGCCAGCAGCGATAAGCTTCATTCGGGGGGAGCCGAACACTATGGCTACACCTTC.

The V and J genes are TRBV4-3 and TRBJ1-2; D is undetermined. Trimming left V 1 base short and J 0 bases short, with 6 bases between. The germline V gene has CDR1 LGHNA and CDR2 YSLEER. The CDR3 has 14 residues. The CDR3 here is CASSQGETNYGYTF. The CDR3 nucleotides read TGCGCCAGCAGCCAAGGGGAAACTAACTATGGCTACACCTTC.

In its sample, this clonotype was seen many times. The chain joins TRBV14 to TRBJ2-2; unclear D gene. The CDR3 covers 13 residues. Germline V CDR1 and CDR2: SGHDN, FVKESK. V lost 3 bases and J lost 4, with 6 bases in between. CDR3 protein: CASSHVGTGELFF. Here the CDR3 DNA reads TGTGCCAGCAGCCATGTCGGCACCGGGGAGCTGTTTTTT.

The table lists this clonotype with many counts. The chain uses TRBV10-3 and TRBJ2-1; TRBD2 matches 7 bases. Germline values: CDR1 ENHRY, CDR2 SYGVKD. J lost 0 bases, V lost 8 bases, and 10 bases had no gene match. This CDR3 is built from 16 residues. The CDR3 region has the DNA TGTGCCATCCGGGCCGGGGGGTCCTTCTCCTACAATGAGCAGTTCTTC. It is translated as CAIRAGGSFSYNEQFF.

This clonotype was counted a few times. The chain couples TRBV6-5 to TRBJ2-1; D possibly corresponds to TRBD2 (5 bases). The CDR3 covers 15 residues. Germline V gene data show CDR1 as MNHEY and CDR2 as SVGAGI. Between the trimmed V and J ends, which lost 2 bases and 5 bases, there was a span of 13 bases. The CDR3 is CASSYNGKFHNEQFF. The CDR3 nucleotides read TGTGCCAGCAGTTACAACGGGAAATTCCACAATGAGCAGTTCTTC.

The chain uses TRBV7-7 and TRBJ1-2; 10 bases align to TRBD1. Germline CDR1 SSHAT, CDR2 FNYEAQ (reference sequence). The CDR3 contains 14 residues. DNA of the CDR3: TGTGCTAATTTACGCCCCGGGACAGGGGATGGCTACACCTTC. Its translation: CANLRPGTGDGYTF. Looking up the rest from reference TRBV7-7 and TRBJ1-2 gives the full variable domain: GAGVSQSPRYKVTKRGQDVTLRCDPISSHATLYWYQQALGQGPEFLTYFNYEAQPDKSGLPSDRFSAERPEGSISTLTIQRTEQRDSAMYRCANLRPGTGDGYTFGSGTRLTVV.

Many counts were recorded for this clonotype. This chain links TRBV19 with TRBJ2-5; maybe TRBD2 (6 bases). Germline lookup yields CDR1 LNHDA and CDR2 SQIVND (reference sequence). Trimming pared 3 bases from V and 5 bases from J, leaving 13 bases between. The CDR3 length is 14 residues. CDR3 DNA: TGTGCCAGTAGTATTCCCGGCGGGAAGGAGACCCAGTACTTC. Its protein product is CASSIPGGKETQYF.

In this sample, this clonotype turned up many times. The chain combines TRBV20-1 with TRBJ2-6, with unresolved D. Germline CDR1 is DFQATT and CDR2 is SNEGSKA (reference sequence). V lost 6 bases, J lost 0 bases, and 6 bases lay in between. CDR3 length: 13 residues. CDR3 residues: CSAKDSGANVLTF. The CDR3 DNA is TGCAGTGCCAAGGACTCTGGGGCCAACGTCCTGACTTTC.

CDR3 bases: TGTGCCAGCAGCCAGTCAACCCTAGCGGGTGCCTACGAGCAGTACTTC. Protein product: CASSQSTLAGAYEQYF. The chain employs TRBV4-2 and TRBJ2-7, with 8 bases aligning to TRBD2. V shed 3 bases, J shed 2 bases, and the junction held 9 bases outside the gene matches. The germline V gene has CDR1 LGHNA and CDR2 YNFKEQ. This CDR3 is 16 amino acids long.

The sample holds a few counts of this clonotype. The chain has TRBV7-3 and TRBJ2-3; possibly TRBD2 for D (6 bases). CDR3 length equals 16 residues. V gave up 5 bases and J gave up 4 bases, with 19 bases separating them. Per the germline V gene, CDR1 is SGHTA and CDR2 is FQGTGA. The CDR3 DNA sequence: TGTGCCAGCAGCCCCTCCAAACGGGAGAGACCAGATACGCAGTATTTT. It specifies CASSPSKRERPDTQYF.

V gene TRBV10-2 combines with J gene TRBJ2-5, with D hard to call. This CDR3 has 16 amino acids. CDR1 is WSHSY and CDR2 is SAAADI in the germline V gene. Trimming removed 0 bases at V and 1 base at J, with 12 bases between. The CDR3 spells CASSESSFSSQETQYF. CDR3 coding DNA: TGCGCCAGCAGTGAGTCGTCATTTTCATCCCAAGAGACCCAGTACTTC.

This clonotype was observed at least ten times. The genes are TRBV7-2 and TRBJ1-2; 9 positions match TRBD1. V gave up 5 bases and J gave up 5 bases; unmatched junction bases: 9. The CDR3 runs to 15 residues. Germline V lookup: CDR1 SGHTA, CDR2 FQGNSA. CDR3 protein: CASSPMGQGLYGYTF. CDR3 coding DNA: TGTGCCAGCAGCCCGATGGGACAGGGACTGTATGGCTACACCTTC.

This clonotype was seen repeatedly, ten times or more. CDR3 coding DNA: TGTGCCATCAGTGACCGGACTAGCGGGAGCACAGATACGCAGTATTTT. Its protein product is CAISDRTSGSTDTQYF. This rearrangement joins TRBV10-3 to TRBJ2-3, with 11 positions matching TRBD2. The CDR3 is 16 amino acids. Germline V gene data show CDR1 as ENHRY and CDR2 as SYGVKD. V lost 3 bases and J lost 0; bases outside the gene matches: 2.